This T cell receptor (delta chain) stems from a study of gamma-delta chains in newborns, infants, children. Study details: Innate gammadelta T cells reportedly expand polyclonally right after birth, driven by microbial exposure, per the title.

TCRdb reanalyzed the reads using CATT. This table has 4,500 to 5,000 delta-chain clones, under 40% appearing once. V was pared by 1 base and J by 0 bases, with 28 bases of the junction left unmatched. CDR1 GEAIGNYY and CDR2 EKD come from the germline V gene. This CDR3 is built from 25 residues. The source is a child who received the measles vaccine. J is TRDJ1 and V is TRDV2; 13 bases are a match to TRDD3. Sequenced: blood. The CDR3, as DNA: TGTGCCTGTGACACAGGAGAAACTTCCCCGACGTACTGGGGGATACGACCCCCGTACACCGATAAACTCATCTTT. Translation gives CACDTGETSPTYWGIRPPYTDKLIF.